Presented here are 19 T cell receptor beta chains from one specimen sequenced in a study of blood T cell repertoires in COVID-19. The assay was immunoSEQ multiplex PCR, and TCRdb's table has in-frame clones only and misses some. This table holds some 170,000 clones, roughly 76% found once. Sequencing was performed on peripheral blood. The origin of the receptors is a woman aged 40 to 50 with COVID-19, enrolled during active disease.

This chain links TRBV30 with TRBJ1-1; no definite D call. The CDR3 is 14 residues long. Per germline, CDR1 GTSNPN and CDR2 SVGIG (reference sequence). V was cut by 0 bases and J by 0 bases, with 8 bases left in between. In DNA, the CDR3 is TGTGCCTGGAGTGTAGGCAGGATGAACACTGAAGCTTTCTTT. Its translation: CAWSVGRMNTEAFF.

The V call is TRBV27, the J call TRBJ2-1, with 10 bases lining up with TRBD2. With 2 bases clipped from V and 8 bases from J, the junction kept 18 bases outside the gene matches. The CDR3 consists of 19 residues. Germline CDR1 reads MNHEY; CDR2 reads SMNVEV (reference sequence). The CDR3 protein is CASSLISSPSSGSRDEQFF. CDR3 nucleotide sequence: TGTGCCAGCAGTTTAATATCATCCCCATCTAGCGGGAGTCGGGATGAGCAGTTCTTC.

The chain has TRBV6-5 and TRBJ2-4, with a tentative D call TRBD2 (6 bases). The germline V and J ends were trimmed by 2 bases and 3 bases, with 11 bases remaining between them. The CDR3 extends over 15 amino acids. Looked up from germline, CDR1 is MNHEY and CDR2 is SVGAGI. The CDR3 loop is CASSYGGSGKNIQYF. The CDR3 DNA reads as TGTGCCAGCAGTTACGGGGGGTCGGGCAAAAACATTCAGTACTTC.

The chain combines TRBV5-6 with TRBJ1-2; D perhaps matches TRBD1 (5 bases). This CDR3 is 15 amino acids long. Trimming pared 4 bases from V and 7 bases from J, leaving 20 bases between. CDR1 is SGHDT, CDR2 YYEEEE, per germline. The CDR3 DNA reads as TGTGCCAGCAGCAAGGAACAGGAAGGGTTCAGTGGCTACACCTTC. It encodes CASSKEQEGFSGYTF. Complete variable domain (other parts from reference TRBV5-6 and TRBJ1-2): DAGVTQSPTHLIKTRGQQVTLRCSPKSGHDTVSWYQQALGQGPQFIFQYYEEEERQRGNFPDRFSGHQFPNYSSELNVNALLLGDSALYLCASSKEQEGFSGYTFGSGTRLTVV.

The chain uses TRBV4-1 and TRBJ1-6; tentatively, D is TRBD1 (5 bases). The CDR3 loop spans 17 amino acids. Trimming removed 0 bases from V and 0 bases from J, with 9 bases in between. CDR1 is MGHRA, CDR2 YSYEKL, per germline. The CDR3 here is CASSQEKGSSYNSPLHF. The CDR3 DNA follows: TGCGCCAGCAGCCAAGAAAAGGGGTCCTCCTATAATTCACCCCTCCACTTT.

This chain links TRBV19 with TRBJ1-3; TRBD1 matches at 8 bases. Germline CDR1 and CDR2: LNHDA and SQIVND (reference sequence). The CDR3 extends over 16 amino acids. The V gene end was trimmed by 4 bases and the J gene end by 0 bases; junction bases not matched to a gene: 5. The CDR3 loop reads CASSKRQGSSGNTIYF. CDR3 nucleotide sequence: TGTGCCAGTAGTAAACGACAGGGGAGCTCTGGAAACACCATATATTTT.

This chain uses TRBV19 with TRBJ1-5; D not resolved. The V end was cut by 3 bases, the J end by 11 bases, with 11 bases between. Germline V lookup: CDR1 LNHDA, CDR2 SQIVND (reference sequence). The CDR3 is made up of 12 amino acids. The CDR3 reads CASSIGKRAQHF. The CDR3 DNA sequence: TGTGCCAGTAGTATTGGAAAGCGGGCCCAGCATTTT.

The chain uses TRBV2 and TRBJ1-1, with D possibly TRBD1 on 6 matching bases. Trimming took 4 bases from V and 1 from J, leaving 10 bases between them. CDR3 length: 14 residues. Per the germline V gene, CDR1 is SNHLY and CDR2 is FYNNEI. The CDR3 region is CASSARTANTEAFF. CDR3 nucleotides: TGTGCCAGCAGTGCCCGGACAGCGAACACTGAAGCTTTCTTT.

The gene calls are TRBV7-9 and TRBJ2-3, with 8 bases lining up with TRBD1. Germline V gene lookup returns CDR1 SEHNR and CDR2 FQNEAQ (reference sequence). The CDR3 totals 17 residues. The junction had 8 bases not matched to a gene; V was cut back by 2 bases and J by 1 base. The CDR3 nucleotides are TGTGCCAGCAGCTTAACACCCACGGGACAGGGCACAGATACGCAGTATTTT. This encodes CASSLTPTGQGTDTQYF.

This sequence joins TRBV7-3 and TRBJ1-1; D perhaps matches TRBD1 (5 bases). This CDR3 has 17 amino acids. Germline assignment: CDR1 SGHTA and CDR2 FQGTGA. Trimming removed 0 bases at V and 1 base at J, with 15 bases between. The DNA for the CDR3 is TGTGCCAGCAGCTTAACCCCTTGGGAGGGGAAGAACACTGAAGCTTTCTTT. This encodes CASSLTPWEGKNTEAFF.

The V call is TRBV19, the J call TRBJ1-6; 10 bases map to TRBD1. Germline V gene sequence: CDR1 LNHDA, CDR2 SQIVND (reference sequence). The length of the CDR3 is 15 residues. After removal of 5 bases from V and 6 bases from J, the junction contained 4 bases not matched to a gene. This CDR3 is CASSPGQGGNSPLHF. In DNA, the CDR3 is TGTGCCAGTAGTCCAGGACAGGGGGGTAATTCACCCCTCCACTTT.

This clone has a single count. CDR3 nucleotides: TGTGCCAGCTCACCACCGGGCGGGTCGAACACCGGGGAGCTGTTTTTT. It translates to CASSPPGGSNTGELFF. The chain uses TRBV18 and TRBJ2-2; perhaps TRBD2 as D (5 bases). Trimming pared 0 bases from V and 0 bases from J, leaving 8 bases between. The length of the CDR3 is 16 residues. CDR1 is KGHSH and CDR2 is LQKENI in the germline V gene.

This chain joins TRBV9 and TRBJ2-2, with 15 bases fitting TRBD2. The germline CDR1 and CDR2 sequences are SGDLS and YYNGEE. This CDR3 spans 21 amino acids. J was trimmed by 9 bases and V by 0 bases; bases with no gene match: 18. CDR3 loop: CASSVAPAGTSGRLWARELFF. The CDR3, as DNA: TGTGCCAGCAGCGTAGCCCCCGCCGGGACTAGCGGGAGGTTATGGGCGCGGGAGCTGTTTTTT.

The gene calls are TRBV5-4 and TRBJ1-1; D not certain. The CDR3 sequence is 15 residues long. Deletions cut 4 bases from V and 4 bases from J, with 17 bases between. Germline-derived CDR1 and CDR2 are SGHNT and YYREEE (reference sequence). The CDR3 nucleotides are TGTGCCAGCAGCCCGGAGGTCGCGGTATTCACTGAAGCTTTCTTT. Its protein is CASSPEVAVFTEAFF.

CDR3 coding DNA: TGCGCCAGCAGCCAAGAAGCAAGGGGGGAGCAGTTCTTC. The encoded protein is CASSQEARGEQFF. The V call is TRBV4-1, the J call TRBJ2-1, with D maybe TRBD1 (6 bases). The CDR3 totals 13 residues. Germline V CDR1 and CDR2: MGHRA, YSYEKL. Trimming pared 0 bases from V and 10 bases from J, leaving 10 bases between.

The chain couples TRBV4-1 to TRBJ2-3; the D gene is possibly TRBD2 (5 bases). Germline lookup yields CDR1 MGHRA and CDR2 YSYEKL. The CDR3 has 16 residues. Trimming removed 1 base from V and 1 base from J, with 12 bases in between. In DNA, the CDR3 is TGCGCCAGCAGCCAAGGGAGGAACTCTCGCACAGATACGCAGTATTTT. Encoded protein: CASSQGRNSRTDTQYF.

This clone was seen once. The CDR3 reads CASSVAAGRDTGELFF. Written as DNA, the CDR3 is TGTGCCAGCAGCGTTGCAGCAGGGAGGGACACCGGGGAGCTGTTTTTT. This chain connects TRBV9 to TRBJ2-2, with 7 bases matching TRBD2. Germline V CDR1 and CDR2: SGDLS, YYNGEE. Unmatched junction bases numbered 7, after V lost 2 bases and J lost 3 bases. This CDR3 has 16 amino acids.

The rearrangement joins TRBV27 to TRBJ2-7, with TRBD1 identical over 7 bases. The CDR3 loop spans 16 amino acids. Trimming cost V 4 bases and J 0 bases; bases outside gene matches: 9. The germline gives CDR1 MNHEY, CDR2 SMNVEV (reference sequence). DNA of the CDR3: TGTGCCAGCAGTTCCCAGCCGCCAGGGGGCTCCTACGAGCAGTACTTC. Translation gives CASSSQPPGGSYEQYF.

The V call is TRBV2, the J call TRBJ1-1, with D possibly TRBD1 on 6 matching bases. Trimming stripped 6 bases from V and 4 bases from J, with 9 bases between. From germline, CDR1 is SNHLY and CDR2 FYNNEI. The CDR3 is 12 amino acids. The chain's CDR3 is CASSADSTEAFF. CDR3 DNA sequence: TGTGCCAGCAGCGCGGACAGCACTGAAGCTTTCTTT.